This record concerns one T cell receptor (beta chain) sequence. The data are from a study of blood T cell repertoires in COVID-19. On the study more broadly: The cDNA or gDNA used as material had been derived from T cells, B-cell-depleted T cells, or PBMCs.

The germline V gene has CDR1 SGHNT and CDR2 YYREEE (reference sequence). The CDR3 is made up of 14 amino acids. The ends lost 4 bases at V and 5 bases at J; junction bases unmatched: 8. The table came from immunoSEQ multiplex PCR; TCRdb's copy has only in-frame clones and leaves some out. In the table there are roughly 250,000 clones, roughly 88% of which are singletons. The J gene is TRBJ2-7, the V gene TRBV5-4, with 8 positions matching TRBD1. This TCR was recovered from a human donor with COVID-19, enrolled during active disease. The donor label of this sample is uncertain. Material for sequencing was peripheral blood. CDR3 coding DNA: TGTGCCAGCAGCAGAAACCAGGGGGCTGACGAGCAGTACTTC. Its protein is CASSRNQGADEQYF.